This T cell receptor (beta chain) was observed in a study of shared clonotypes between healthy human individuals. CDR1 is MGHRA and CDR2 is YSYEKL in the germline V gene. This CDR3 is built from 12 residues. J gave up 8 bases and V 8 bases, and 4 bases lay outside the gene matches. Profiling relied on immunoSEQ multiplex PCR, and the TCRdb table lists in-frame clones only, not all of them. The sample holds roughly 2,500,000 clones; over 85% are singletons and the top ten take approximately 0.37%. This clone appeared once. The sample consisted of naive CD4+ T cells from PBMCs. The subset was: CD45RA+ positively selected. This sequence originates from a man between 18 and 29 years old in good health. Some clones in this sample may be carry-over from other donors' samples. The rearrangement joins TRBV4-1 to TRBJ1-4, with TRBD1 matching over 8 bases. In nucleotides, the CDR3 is TGCGCCAGCTCGGACAGGGCCGAAAAACTGTTTTTT. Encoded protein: CASSDRAEKLFF.